This T cell receptor beta chain was sequenced for a study of shared clonotypes between healthy human individuals. Study-level background: Every donor yielded three CD4 naive, three CD4 memory, two CD8 naive and one CD8 memory plate.

Both subsets, CD45RA+ naive and CD45RA-negative memory, were split from the CD4+ cells. On this clone itself: Its antigen is not identified.

Sequenced by immunoSEQ multiplex PCR; TCRdb stores in-frame clones only, minus some. This sample has over a million clones, with approximately 68% found just once. Findings of the study overall: Naive CD4 clonotype sharing across several donors was around 5.5%.

This CDR3 is built from 13 residues. The V end lost 8 bases, the J end lost 4 bases, and 15 bases lay between the germline ends. Germline V CDR1 and CDR2: SGHAT, FQNNGV. The specimen was memory CD4+ T cells sorted from blood. Described subset: CD45RA-negative fraction. The source of this sequence is a man younger than 35 in good health. The chain recombines TRBV11-2 with TRBJ2-7; D is possibly TRBD1 (6 bases). The CDR3 DNA sequence: TGTGCCAGCGGCTCAGGGGACCCATACGAGCAGTACTTC. Translation: CASGSGDPYEQYF.